The sequence of this T cell receptor (beta chain) was determined in a study of blood T cell repertoires in COVID-19. Background on the study: Cohort 3 donors counted as recovered after two negative PCRs, clearance, or resolved symptoms.

Libraries were prepared by immunoSEQ multiplex PCR; TCRdb keeps only in-frame clonotypes and omits some of them. The sample yields hundreds of thousands of clones, about nine tenths seen once. The length of the CDR3 is 14 residues. Germline V gene sequence: CDR1 SGHVS, CDR2 FQNEAQ. V lost 5 bases and J lost 7; bases outside the gene matches: 5. This sequence originates from a woman in her 50s in a cohort exposed to, infected with or recovered from COVID-19 (not recorded which). The sequenced sample consisted of PBMCs or T cells enriched from blood (not recorded which). The chain combines TRBV7-8 with TRBJ1-6; TRBD1 matches 7 bases. CDR3 residues: CASSVGQNNSPLHF. The CDR3 region has the DNA TGTGCCAGCAGCGTGGGACAGAACAATTCACCCCTCCACTTT.